A selection of T cell receptor beta chains follows, all from one sample in a study of CD8 T cells in Susac syndrome. TCRdb itself ran the immunoSEQ multiplex PCR reads through MiXCR, one entry per CDR3 protein. The table lists some 300,000 distinct CDR3 sequences, about 88% of them singletons, with 0.18% in the top ten. The sequencing sample was made of CD8+ T cells from PBMCs. These receptors all come from a human donor with multiple sclerosis. The CDR3 runs from the conserved cysteine through the conserved F or W. D genes are given only for firm matches. Expanded clones get a size class; other rows say once, few or many, or leave the size out.

D	size	V	J	CDR3	DNA
.	.	TRBV9	TRBJ2-7	CASSLRPTGYSYEQYF	TGTGCCAGCAGCCTCAGGCCCACAGGGTACTCCTACGAGCAGTACTTC
TRBD1	.	TRBV4-1	TRBJ2-7	CASSQGGQGAEQYF	TGCGCCAGCAGCCAAGGAGGACAGGGAGCCGAGCAGTACTTC
.	.	TRBV20-1	TRBJ1-2	CSARDLEKTGVYGYTF	TGCAGTGCTAGAGATCTAGAAAAGACAGGAGTATATGGCTACACCTTC
.	.	TRBV3-1	TRBJ1-2	CASSQGQWPNYGYTF	TGTGCCAGCAGCCAAGGGCAGTGGCCTAACTATGGCTACACCTTC
TRBD1	.	TRBV30	TRBJ2-2	CAWSTGGSGELFF	TGTGCCTGGAGTACAGGGGGCAGCGGGGAGCTGTTTTTT
.	.	TRBV7-9	TRBJ2-7	CASSLGAGSIYEQYF	TGTGCCAGCAGCTTAGGCGCAGGGAGTATCTACGAGCAGTACTTC
TRBD1	.	TRBV4-3	TRBJ2-3	CASSTRTGGDTQYF	TGCGCCAGCAGCACCCGGACAGGGGGAGATACGCAGTATTTT
.	few	TRBV5-4	TRBJ1-1	CASSLSQGMNTEAFF	TGTGCCAGCAGCTTGAGCCAGGGAATGAACACTGAAGCTTTCTTT
.	.	TRBV4-3	TRBJ2-7	CASSRERVSSYEQYF	TGCGCCAGCAGCCGAGAGCGGGTGTCTTCCTACGAGCAGTACTTC
.	once	TRBV6-6	TRBJ2-5	CASSYMFQETQYF	TGTGCCAGCAGTTACATGTTCCAAGAGACCCAGTACTTC
TRBD2	.	TRBV6-2/TRBV6-3	TRBJ2-7	CASSWASGVYEQYF	TGTGCCAGCAGTTGGGCTAGCGGGGTCTACGAGCAGTACTTC
TRBD2	.	TRBV4-1	TRBJ2-5	CASSQDLTSGLQETQYF	TGCGCCAGCAGCCAAGATCTTACTAGCGGTCTCCAAGAGACCCAGTACTTC
.	once	TRBV7-3	TRBJ2-1	CASSLEGPWDEQFF	TGTGCCAGCAGCTTAGAGGGTCCATGGGATGAGCAGTTCTTC
TRBD2	.	TRBV12-3/TRBV12-4	TRBJ2-3	CASTPDRTSGVADTQYF	TGTGCCAGCACCCCCGATCGGACTAGCGGGGTGGCAGATACGCAGTATTTT
.	.	TRBV20-1	TRBJ1-1	CSARLGTEAFF	TGCAGTGCTCGTCTGGGGACTGAAGCTTTCTTT
.	.	TRBV7-9	TRBJ2-7	CASSSPWGGEQYF	TGTGCCAGCAGCTCCCCCTGGGGAGGCGAGCAGTACTTC
.	.	TRBV29-1	TRBJ1-2	CSVWTAYGYTF	TGCAGCGTGTGGACAGCCTATGGCTACACCTTC
.	.	TRBV27	TRBJ1-4	CASGIYNEKLFF	TGTGCCAGCGGAATTTATAATGAAAAACTGTTTTTT
.	.	TRBV7-8	TRBJ2-2	CASSPAVNTGELFF	TGTGCCAGCAGCCCTGCGGTGAACACCGGGGAGCTGTTTTTT
.	.	TRBV5-1	TRBJ2-5	CASSHDSAGGGQETQYF	TGCGCCAGCTCTCACGATAGCGCAGGAGGGGGACAAGAGACCCAGTACTTC
.	.	TRBV20-1	TRBJ1-1	CSAWKDEAFF	TGCAGTGCCTGGAAGGATGAAGCTTTCTTT
.	.	TRBV27	TRBJ2-3	CASSPLLPSDADTQYF	TGTGCCAGCAGTCCTCTCCTCCCTAGCGACGCAGATACGCAGTATTTT
.	.	TRBV19	TRBJ2-3	CASSVLPAATTDTQYF	TGTGCCAGTAGTGTCTTACCGGCCGCAACCACAGATACGCAGTATTTT
TRBD2	once	TRBV20-1	TRBJ2-7	CSVPGLAGKDLYEQYF	TGCAGTGTTCCGGGACTAGCGGGAAAAGATCTCTACGAGCAGTACTTC
.	.	TRBV9	TRBJ2-7	CASSVGTDEYTYEQYF	TGTGCCAGCAGCGTAGGGACAGATGAGTATACCTACGAGCAGTACTTC
TRBD1	.	TRBV14	TRBJ2-1	CASSHVHGRGLYNEQFF	TGTGCCAGCAGCCATGTACATGGCAGGGGGCTGTACAATGAGCAGTTCTTC
TRBD2	.	TRBV7-8	TRBJ2-1	CASSSGLAGGTSYNEQFF	TGTGCCAGCAGCTCGGGACTAGCGGGAGGAACTTCCTACAATGAGCAGTTCTTC
.	.	TRBV4-3	TRBJ2-3	CASSQEVSGTEPTDTQYF	TGCGCCAGCAGCCAAGAAGTTTCAGGGACTGAGCCAACAGATACGCAGTATTTT
.	.	TRBV24-1	TRBJ2-1	CATSETGILGSYNEQFF	TGTGCCACCAGTGAAACAGGCATCCTGGGCTCCTACAATGAGCAGTTCTTC
TRBD1	.	TRBV7-9	TRBJ2-7	CASSLWDRVSYEQYF	TGTGCCAGCAGCTTATGGGACAGGGTTTCCTACGAGCAGTACTTC
.	.	TRBV6-2/TRBV6-3	TRBJ2-1	CASSYLKGVSYNEQFF	TGTGCCAGCAGTTACCTTAAGGGGGTGTCTTACAATGAGCAGTTCTTC
.	.	TRBV21-1	TRBJ2-4	CASSGYRGRPGAIQYF	TGTGCCAGCAGCGGCTACAGGGGGCGGCCCGGGGCCATTCAGTACTTC
TRBD2	once	TRBV14	TRBJ2-1	CASSPWLREGSDEQFF	TGTGCCAGCAGCCCCTGGTTAAGGGAGGGCTCTGATGAGCAGTTCTTC
.	.	TRBV21-1	TRBJ2-5	CASSKVYRTRARETQYF	TGTGCCAGCAGCAAAGTCTATAGGACTAGAGCAAGAGAGACCCAGTACTTC
TRBD1	.	TRBV4-1	TRBJ1-6	CASSQVPDRFSSPLHF	TGCGCCAGCAGCCAAGTACCGGACAGGTTCAGCTCACCCCTCCACTTT
TRBD1	.	TRBV4-3	TRBJ2-3	CASSQVGNRGYDTQYF	TGCGCCAGCAGCCAAGTTGGGAACAGGGGTTACGATACGCAGTATTTT
.	.	TRBV20-1	TRBJ2-7	CSTRDLRGAYEQYF	TGCAGTACTAGAGATCTGCGAGGGGCCTACGAGCAGTACTTC